One T cell receptor beta chain is described in this entry. This clonotype came up a few times. Its cognate antigen has yet to be identified. The input lacks base qualities; no much larger clone sits a single base away. These data are taken from a study of blood T cells in healthy people across ages (dated by TCRdb to between 2014 and 2017). For the study in its entirety: Template switching captured roughly one uniquely barcoded TCR beta cDNA molecule per two T cells in model experiments. The donors were divided into four age groups: young (average roughly 17 years), middle-aged (around 41), aged (about 56) and long-lived (about 80). The study analyzed two additional independent replicas of 1 million unique cDNA reads from the same blood draw for two donors, one aged 18 to 29 and one aged 80 or older. Using deep sequencing normalized with unique cDNA molecular identifiers, the study measured how TCR beta repertoire diversity changes with age. What the work shows at the level of the full study, not this receptor alone: Estimates of total diversity based on one million sequenced T cells were considered lower bounds and underestimates. Bulk unsorted PBMC profiling prevented conclusive comparison of naive and antigen-experienced compartments. A strong correlation was found between observed TCR beta diversity and the percentage of naive T cells measured by flow cytometry. Observed TCR beta diversity per million T cells fell roughly linearly with age, and a significant reduction was already apparent by age roughly 40. Compared with the aged group, the long-lived group had more naive CD4+ T cells, fewer expanded clones and increased TCR diversity, suggesting age selection. The CMV infection status of donors was not known, potentially confounding age-related changes in expanded clonotypes.

The roughly 39 donors, aged about 6 to 95 years, were systemically healthy Caucasian individuals from Russia. Each donor gave about 9.8 milliliters of peripheral blood, drawn into EDTA-treated Vacutainer tubes. PBMCs were isolated by Ficoll-Paque density-gradient centrifugation, with at least 7 million obtained per sample. Trizol reagent was used to extract total RNA from the PBMCs, yielding at least 5.5 micrograms per sample. For every donor, an aliquot of PBMCs went through flow cytometry to measure the percentages of naive CD45RAhigh/CD27high T cells. Library preparation used 5' RACE. The sequencer listed for this sample is Illumina HiSeq 2500. A second PCR of about 6 to 11 cycles was run with a J-beta primer mix and a sample-barcoded 5' primer. Each TCR beta cDNA molecule received a unique molecular identifier from a template-switch 5' adaptor carrying 12 random nucleotides. Each sample yielded at least 2.5 million CDR3-containing paired-end reads. The Mint cDNA synthesis kit, primed by a TRBC-specific oligonucleotide, was used to synthesize first-strand cDNA from all RNA. Following uracil-DNA glycosylase treatment, all cDNA underwent a first 18-cycle PCR with the universal primers M1SS and BC2_uni_R. The original methods were these. Normalization of each sample was performed by random selection of 1 million high-quality reads, each carrying a distinct molecular identifier. Reads with shared molecular identifiers were discarded instead of being binned into consensus sequences. MiTCR, set to a Q25 quality threshold and the strictest error-elimination algorithm, was used for CDR3 identification, clonotype clustering and error correction. A nonparametric unseen species model with Euler transformation was used to estimate lower-bound total TCR beta diversity. In TCRdb, the public reads were trimmed at Q25 with fastp and aligned with MiXCR, with productive beta chains retained. Each entry merges the rows of one CDR3 protein and shows their most common DNA and genes. It is TCRdb's table, rather than the study itself, that gives the V and J calls and clone size. The sample table holds approximately 490,000 distinct CDR3 sequences, of which approximately 25% were seen once. The ten most abundant clones make up less than 9% of the sample.

CDR3 length: 14 amino acids, cysteine to phenylalanine. Of the read, only the CDR3 DNA is kept; its 42 bases are in frame from base 1. Per the germline V gene, SGHRS is the CDR1 and YFSETQ is the CDR2. V gives up 0 bases and J gives up 4 bases, and the segment between their germline ends measures 11 bases. These data were also reused for a study on T cells of mothers and their children. Looking at the second paper: The donors were nine systemically healthy Caucasian individuals, made up of three mothers and their six children. cDNA synthesis consumed the entire amount of extracted RNA, loaded at approximately 1.6 ug RNA in each 15 ul reaction. Sample barcodes and 2-4 random nucleotides were added via the M1S primer in the second PCR. More than 8 million TCR beta CDR3 reads were obtained from each mother, and about 3 million reads were obtained from each child. Thymic selection shapes the output of TCR recombination in a similar way in related and unrelated pairs, and inherited differences have a minor effect. Normalized repertoire overlap in related mother-child pairs was always slightly higher than in unrelated mother-child pairs, but the difference was never significant. No persistent microchimeric T cell clones were found, with a detection sensitivity of 85 to 100 clones per million clonotypes. The study used deep NGS to compare TCR beta repertoires of mothers and children, seeking features distinguishing related mother-child pairs from unrelated individuals. The mean age was roughly 40 +/- 4 years for the mothers and approximately 11 +/- 4 years for the children. After adapter ligation with NEBNext reagents, the libraries were sequenced on Illumina HiSeq 2000 with 100+100 nt paired-end reads. To prevent cross-contamination, the mother and child libraries were prepared one month apart and sequenced in separate runs. For each donor, between about 450,000 and 2,300,000 distinct TCR beta clonotypes were identified. Naive TCR beta clonotypes were estimated from low-frequency clonotypes matched to each donor's FACS-determined naive share, without sorting.

The sequence derives from a boy younger than 18 in good health. Material: blood. The rearrangement joined TRBV5-1 to TRBJ2-7, with an unclear D gene assignment. The nucleotide sequence reads as follows: TGCGCCAGCAGCTTGGAAGGGTTCGTATACGAGCAGTACTTC. This codes for CASSLEGFVYEQYF.